This T cell receptor (beta chain) appears in the sequencing data of a study of blood T cell repertoires in COVID-19. Study-wide context: Whether acute or convalescent, the COVID-19 samples came from the United States, Italy and Spain. T cells, B-cell-depleted T cells, or PBMCs provided the cDNA or gDNA that served as material.

In the authors' workflow: Estimation of nucleated cell counts was performed using reference gene primer amplification. Some clones are missing from TCRdb's copy, which holds only in-frame ones; the method was immunoSEQ multiplex PCR. That table supplies the V and J calls and clone size; D and trimming were determined from the DNA. The sample contains about 120,000 clones, 70% to 90% of which appear only once. V shed 7 bases and J 9 bases; nucleotides not matched to a gene: 5. Per the germline V gene, CDR1 is WSHSY and CDR2 is SAAADI. The CDR3 is made up of 13 amino acids. The origin of this receptor is a human donor in a cohort sampled during active COVID-19. The sample taken for sequencing was peripheral blood. V gene TRBV10-2 combines with J gene TRBJ2-2; 10 bases align to TRBD2. The CDR3: CASKSGLARELFF. In DNA, the CDR3 is TGCGCCAGCAAGTCGGGACTAGCGAGGGAGCTGTTTTTT.